This TCR beta chain was captured by sequencing in a study of T cell responses to AZD1222 COVID-19 vaccine. Produced via immunoSEQ multiplex PCR; TCRdb's table is partial and in-frame only. The table has approximately 91,000 clones, under 95% seen once. V lost 2 bases, J lost 4 bases, and 7 bases lay in between. The CDR3 length is 13 residues. Germline assignment: CDR1 KGHSH and CDR2 LQKENI. The material was peripheral blood, obtained 28 days after the second AZD1222 dose. This TCR derives from an adult who received the AZD1222 COVID-19 vaccine. The V call is TRBV18, the J call TRBJ2-3; D perhaps matches TRBD1 (5 bases). As DNA, the CDR3 is TGTGCCAGCTCACCAGGGGCCGCAGATACGCAGTATTTT. Its protein product is CASSPGAADTQYF. Using reference TRBV18 and TRBJ2-3 for the parts outside the CDR3, the full variable domain is NAGVMQNPRHLVRRRGQEARLRCSPMKGHSHVYWYRQLPEEGLKFMVYLQKENIIDESGMPKERFSAEFPKEGPSILRIQQVVRGDSAAYFCASSPGAADTQYFGPGTRLTVL.